The rows below give T cell receptor beta chains drawn from one sample of a study of tumor-infiltrating lymphocytes in localized non-small cell lung cancer. Repertoires were generated with immunoSEQ multiplex PCR, while TCRdb's copy carries only in-frame clones and drops some. The table has roughly 9,100 clones, around 77% seen once; the top ten hold approximately 17%. Sequencing used uninvolved lung tissue not adjacent to the tumor. These receptors originate from a human donor with non-small cell lung cancer. The CDR3 runs from the conserved cysteine through the conserved F or W. The D gene is left open where the match is weak. Clone size is shown for a subset of rows, as once, few, many or a class of expanded clone.

-,TRBJ1-5,TRBV18,-,CASSPSGPSNQPQHF,TGTGCCAGCTCACCCTCCGGGCCGAGCAATCAGCCCCAGCATTTT
-,TRBJ2-3,TRBV4-2,-,CASSPLPFPRTDTQYF,TGTGCCAGCAGCCCCCTACCGTTCCCGCGCACAGATACGCAGTATTTT
-,TRBJ2-7,TRBV5-1,-,CASSGTEGPYEQYF,TGCGCCAGCAGCGGGACGGAGGGTCCCTACGAGCAGTACTTC
few,TRBJ2-5,TRBV7-2,-,CASSFRRQETQYF,TGTGCCAGCAGCTTCCGTCGGCAAGAGACCCAGTACTTC
-,TRBJ1-1,TRBV5-4,-,CASSLESGKGKAFF,TGTGCCAGCAGCTTGGAGTCAGGGAAGGGGAAAGCTTTCTTT
few,TRBJ1-2,TRBV11-3,-,CASSLEQSGGYTF,TGTGCCAGCAGCTTAGAACAGTCCGGTGGCTACACCTTC
-,TRBJ2-5,TRBV5-1,-,CASSSPQETQYF,TGCGCCAGCAGCTCCCCTCAAGAGACCCAGTACTTC
few,TRBJ1-1,TRBV29-1,TRBD1,CSVVSTGGATEAFF,TGCAGCGTTGTATCTACAGGGGGAGCGACTGAAGCTTTCTTT
once,TRBJ2-7,TRBV5-1,-,CASSRFTDSSLYEQYF,TGCGCCAGCAGCAGATTCACGGACAGTAGTCTATACGAGCAGTACTTC
-,TRBJ2-5,TRBV6-1,TRBD2,CASSEAWRGAGETQYF,TGTGCCAGCAGTGAAGCGTGGCGGGGGGCAGGAGAGACCCAGTACTTC
large,TRBJ1-1,TRBV18,-,CASSPNLPTNTEAFF,TGTGCCAGCTCACCTAACCTCCCCACGAACACTGAAGCTTTCTTT
-,TRBJ2-7,TRBV7-3,-,CASGSGTLSYEQYF,TGTGCCAGCGGATCTGGGACTCTTTCCTACGAGCAGTACTTC
few,TRBJ2-3,TRBV29-1,TRBD2,CSDPSGGDTDTQYF,TGCAGCGACCCAAGCGGGGGCGACACAGATACGCAGTATTTT
-,TRBJ1-1,TRBV7-9,-,CASSPSWGTEAFF,TGTGCCAGCAGCCCGTCGTGGGGGACTGAAGCTTTCTTT
-,TRBJ1-2,TRBV11-2,-,CASSLASDTYYGYTF,TGTGCCAGCAGCTTAGCCTCAGACACATACTATGGCTACACCTTC
few,TRBJ2-1,TRBV7-9,-,CASSLAGAYNEQFF,TGTGCCAGCAGCTTAGCGGGGGCATACAATGAGCAGTTCTTC
-,TRBJ1-2,TRBV11-2,-,CASSLGGPYGYTF,TGTGCCAGCAGCTTAGGGGGCCCCTATGGCTACACCTTC
-,TRBJ2-5,TRBV9,-,CASSVSTWETQYF,TGTGCCAGCAGCGTTAGTACTTGGGAGACCCAGTACTTC
-,TRBJ2-7,TRBV13,-,CASSFLGITQREQYF,TGTGCCAGCAGCTTCCTGGGGATCACGCAACGGGAGCAGTACTTC
-,TRBJ2-5,TRBV5-6,-,CASSYGETQYF,TGTGCCAGCAGCTACGGGGAGACCCAGTACTTC
-,TRBJ1-2,TRBV7-9,-,CASSSTESNYGYTF,TGTGCCAGCAGCTCGACAGAATCTAACTATGGCTACACCTTC
few,TRBJ2-5,TRBV11-3,TRBD2,CASSLDLGREGETQYF,TGTGCCAGCAGCCTAGACCTTGGCAGGGAGGGCGAGACCCAGTACTTC
-,TRBJ1-1,TRBV12-5,-,CASGSPQENTEAFF,TGTGCTAGTGGTTCACCCCAGGAGAACACTGAAGCTTTCTTT
-,TRBJ2-1,TRBV5-8,-,CASSRGGRNEQFF,TGTGCCAGCAGCAGGGGGGGACGGAATGAGCAGTTCTTC
-,TRBJ2-7,TRBV5-1,-,CASSWGGGAFYEQYF,TGCGCCAGCAGTTGGGGAGGGGGGGCTTTCTACGAGCAGTACTTC
-,TRBJ1-5,TRBV7-8,-,CASSLDPGSNQPQHF,TGTGCCAGCAGCTTAGATCCGGGTAGCAATCAGCCCCAGCATTTT
once,TRBJ2-1,TRBV30,TRBD2,CAWSGSGTSGGATRQFF,TGTGCCTGGAGTGGTTCCGGGACTAGCGGGGGGGCCACTAGACAGTTCTTC
-,TRBJ1-1,TRBV2,TRBD1,CASSKTGYEAFF,TGTGCCAGCAGTAAGACAGGGTATGAAGCTTTCTTT
few,TRBJ1-2,TRBV27,-,CASRLSPTPSFGYTF,TGTGCCAGCAGACTTTCCCCGACACCTTCGTTTGGCTACACCTTC
-,TRBJ1-4,TRBV9,-,CASSAYSATNEKLFF,TGTGCCAGCAGCGCTTACAGCGCAACTAATGAAAAACTGTTTTTT
-,TRBJ1-3,TRBV20-1,-,CSAGTGSAIYF,TGCAGTGCTGGAACCGGTAGCGCCATATATTTT
few,TRBJ2-5,TRBV2,-,CASSDSSTLETQYF,TGTGCCAGCAGTGACAGCAGTACCTTGGAGACCCAGTACTTC
once,TRBJ2-5,TRBV5-1,TRBD1,CASSLGDRDRETQYF,TGCGCCAGCAGCTTGGGGGACAGGGACCGGGAGACCCAGTACTTC
-,TRBJ2-1,TRBV5-1,-,CASSKGLRDYNEQFF,TGCGCCAGCAGCAAGGGACTTAGGGACTACAATGAGCAGTTCTTC
-,TRBJ2-3,TRBV7-2,-,CASSLRTSAGGNTQYF,TGTGCCAGCAGCCTTAGGACTTCGGCCGGGGGAAATACGCAGTATTTT
-,TRBJ2-6,TRBV2,-,CASSEAWQSGANVLTF,TGTGCCAGCAGTGAAGCCTGGCAGTCCGGGGCCAACGTCCTGACTTTC
-,TRBJ1-4,TRBV25-1,TRBD1,CASRARDRGFNEKLFF,TGTGCCAGCAGGGCCAGGGACAGGGGGTTTAATGAAAAACTGTTTTTT